The rows below give T cell receptor beta chains drawn from one sample of a study of cytomegalovirus exposure and HLA in healthy donors. The protocol was immunoSEQ multiplex PCR, while the TCRdb copy is restricted to in-frame clones and leaves out a portion. The table records roughly 150,000 clones, roughly 80% of them present only once. Sequencing was carried out using PBMCs. All receptors derive from a woman aged 40 to 49 in good health and CMV-seropositive. CDR3s include the opening cysteine and the closing phenylalanine or tryptophan. The D gene is left open where the match is weak. Size is omitted from some rows. Given values are once, few, many or a class for expanded clones.

cdr3_nt,cdr3_aa,j_call,clone_size,v_call,d_call
TGTGCCAGCAGCTTAGGGGCAGCGGCCTACGAGCAGTACTTC,CASSLGAAAYEQYF,TRBJ2-7,.,TRBV7-2,.
TGTGCCAGCAGTTTGTCGACTCACGTTAATTCACCCCTCCACTTT,CASSLSTHVNSPLHF,TRBJ1-6,.,TRBV28,.
TGTGCCAGCAGCCCCCGACAGGGGAGTACTAATGAAAAACTGTTTTTT,CASSPRQGSTNEKLFF,TRBJ1-4,few,TRBV7-6,TRBD1
TGTGCCAGCAGCTCACAGGGTGGGCTCTATGGCTACACCTTC,CASSSQGGLYGYTF,TRBJ1-2,.,TRBV5-6,.
TGTGCCAGTACTCCGGGACTTTCGACGAATGAGCAGTTCTTC,CASTPGLSTNEQFF,TRBJ2-1,.,TRBV19,.
TGCGCCAGCAGCATGAGGTTGGACACTGAAGCTTTCTTT,CASSMRLDTEAFF,TRBJ1-1,once,TRBV5-1,.
TGTGCCAGCAGAGAAGGGGGGGCCAACTATGGCTACACCTTC,CASREGGANYGYTF,TRBJ1-2,.,TRBV28,.
TGTGCCACCACCAACTCAGATACGCAGTATTTT,CATTNSDTQYF,TRBJ2-3,.,TRBV13,.
TGCGCCAGCAGAGTCAATCAGGAGGGGGCTAGCGGGAGTTGGGCCCCGCGAGACGAGCAGTACTTC,CASRVNQEGASGSWAPRDEQYF,TRBJ2-7,.,TRBV23-1,TRBD2
TGTGCCAGCAGTGGTCAAGCGGGGGGTCAACAAACTAGCACAGATACGCAGTATTTT,CASSGQAGGQQTSTDTQYF,TRBJ2-3,.,TRBV2,TRBD2
TGTGCCAGCAGAACACAGACTAGTCGGGAGACCCAGTACTTC,CASRTQTSRETQYF,TRBJ2-5,.,TRBV2,.
TGTGCCAGCAGCTTGGACAGTCTTAATGAAAAACTGTTTTTT,CASSLDSLNEKLFF,TRBJ1-4,.,TRBV5-4,.
TGTGCCACCAGCAGCAACAGGGTGGAGTATGGCTACACCTTC,CATSSNRVEYGYTF,TRBJ1-2,.,TRBV15,.
TGTGCCAGCAGTCGCGACAGGGCAAGAGGAGATACGCAGTATTTT,CASSRDRARGDTQYF,TRBJ2-3,.,TRBV2,TRBD1
TGTGCCAGCAGCTTATCCCCCCGCGGCGGGGGATACACTGAAGCTTTCTTT,CASSLSPRGGGYTEAFF,TRBJ1-1,.,TRBV7-3,.
TGCGCCAGCAGCTTGATGACAGATCAGCCCCAGCATTTT,CASSLMTDQPQHF,TRBJ1-5,.,TRBV5-1,.
TGCGCCAGCAGCCAAGGTGCTAGCGGGGGGACCACCGGGGAGCTGTTTTTT,CASSQGASGGTTGELFF,TRBJ2-2,once,TRBV4-1,TRBD2
TGTGCCAGCAGTGAGCCCCAGGGTCCTGGCTACACCTTC,CASSEPQGPGYTF,TRBJ1-2,few,TRBV6-1,.